Following are 15 T cell receptor beta chains from one sample sequenced in a study of T cell responses to AZD1222 COVID-19 vaccine. Data came from immunoSEQ multiplex PCR; TCRdb stores just in-frame clones and leaves some out. Of about 72,000 clones listed, 80% to 90% are singletons. Source: peripheral blood, taken 28 days after the second AZD1222 dose. The origin of the receptors is an adult who received the AZD1222 COVID-19 vaccine.

The V gene is TRBV28, the J gene TRBJ1-2; the D gene is possibly TRBD1 (6 bases). This CDR3 spans 13 amino acids. CDR1 is MDHEN, CDR2 SYDVKM, per germline. Trimming removed 8 bases at V and 4 bases at J, with 14 bases between. In DNA, the CDR3 is TGTGCCAGCGGGCAGGGGTACCCCTATGGCTACACCTTC. Translating it yields CASGQGYPYGYTF.

V usage is TRBV7-7 and J usage is TRBJ2-3, with a possible D match to TRBD1 (5 bases). The CDR3 loop spans 15 amino acids. Per the germline V gene, CDR1 is SSHAT and CDR2 is FNYEAQ (reference sequence). V dropped 5 bases and J dropped 2 bases, with 14 bases sitting between them. The CDR3 reads CASSPGNGLTDTQYF. The CDR3 nucleotides read TGTGCCAGCAGCCCAGGGAATGGGCTCACAGATACGCAGTATTTT.

J is TRBJ2-1 and V is TRBV10-3, with 7 positions matching TRBD2. The CDR3 has 15 amino acids. CDR1 and CDR2 (germline): ENHRY, SYGVKD. The ends lost 6 bases at V and 7 bases at J; junction bases unmatched: 12. The CDR3 sequence: CAIRARTSRENEQFF. In DNA, the CDR3 is TGTGCCATCAGAGCGAGGACTAGTAGGGAAAATGAGCAGTTCTTC.

The chain carries TRBV5-1 and TRBJ1-2; D not resolved. Germline V gene data show CDR1 as SGHRS and CDR2 as YFSETQ. CDR3 length equals 14 residues. V was cut by 4 bases and J by 0 bases, with 10 bases left in between. CDR3 loop: CASSVGEANYGYTF. Written as DNA, the CDR3 is TGCGCCAGCAGCGTTGGAGAAGCTAACTATGGCTACACCTTC.

This clone was picked up one time. V usage is TRBV5-4 and J usage is TRBJ2-3; 10 bases agree with TRBD2. The CDR3 is 19 amino acids. J was trimmed by 4 bases and V by 4 bases; bases with no gene match: 18. Looked up from germline, CDR1 is SGHNT and CDR2 is YYREEE (reference sequence). Written as DNA, the CDR3 is TGTGCCAGCAGCCTATCCCGGACTAGCGGCCTTAGAGGTGCAGATACGCAGTATTTT. It codes for CASSLSRTSGLRGADTQYF.

This clone was observed once. The CDR3 DNA is TGCAGCGTTGAAGCTGACAGGGGGGATGGCTACACCTTC. Protein product: CSVEADRGDGYTF. The genes are TRBV29-1 and TRBJ1-2, with TRBD1 matching 9 bases. The length of the CDR3 is 13 residues. Per the germline V gene, CDR1 is SQVTM and CDR2 is ANQGSEA. Trimming cost V 1 base and J 6 bases; bases outside gene matches: 3.

The chain employs TRBV5-1 and TRBJ2-1; maybe TRBD2 (6 bases). V lost 0 bases to trimming and J lost 15 bases, with 19 bases between them. The CDR3 covers 14 residues. Germline V gene lookup returns CDR1 SGHRS and CDR2 YFSETQ. The CDR3 nucleotides are TGCGCCAGCAGCTTGGCCGCGGAGGGCGGGATCCTGTTCTTC. It encodes CASSLAAEGGILFF.

The CDR3 here is CATSDAGSHGYTF. In nucleotides, the CDR3 is TGTGCCACCAGTGATGCAGGGTCACATGGCTACACCTTC. The genes are TRBV24-1 and TRBJ1-2; tentative D call: TRBD1 (5 bases). This CDR3 spans 13 amino acids. Deletions cut 3 bases from V and 6 bases from J, with 10 bases between. CDR1 is KGHDR and CDR2 is SFDVKD in the germline V gene.

The chain joins TRBV19 to TRBJ2-5; no definite D call. The CDR3 has 15 residues. The V gene lost 5 bases and the J gene lost 5 bases, with 18 bases spanning the gap. Germline CDR1 is LNHDA and CDR2 is SQIVND (reference sequence). As DNA, the CDR3 is TGTGCCAGTAGTTCTTTTTGGGGTAGCAGGGAGACCCAGTACTTC. Its translation: CASSSFWGSRETQYF.

The V and J genes are TRBV7-9 and TRBJ2-2; D possibly uses TRBD1 or TRBD2 (5 bases each). V was cut by 4 bases and J by 3 bases, with 12 bases left in between. Germline V CDR1 and CDR2: SEHNR, FQNEAQ (reference sequence). This CDR3 region has 15 residues. CDR3 DNA: TGTGCCAGCAGCTACCGGGACCCCGACACCGGGGAGCTGTTTTTT. This gives the protein CASSYRDPDTGELFF.

J is TRBJ2-7 and V is TRBV28; 7 bases match TRBD2. The V and J ends lost 5 bases and 3 bases, in that order; junction bases with no gene match: 4. The CDR3 consists of 13 residues. The germline gives CDR1 MDHEN, CDR2 SYDVKM. DNA of the CDR3: TGTGCCAGCAGTCCCCGGGACTACTACGAGCAGTACTTC. It specifies CASSPRDYYEQYF.

The chain is built from TRBV5-5 and TRBJ1-2; D unclear. V was trimmed by 0 bases and J by 8 bases, leaving 11 bases between them. The CDR3 has 13 amino acids. CDR1 is SGHKS and CDR2 is YYEKEE in the germline V gene (reference sequence). CDR3 loop: CASSLVTEEGYTF. The CDR3 region has the DNA TGTGCCAGCAGCTTGGTTACAGAAGAGGGCTACACCTTC.

V gene TRBV18 combines with J gene TRBJ1-2, with D hard to call. The CDR3 has 15 residues. The germline gives CDR1 KGHSH, CDR2 LQKENI. V was pared by 3 bases and J by 1 base, with 12 bases between. The CDR3 loop reads CASSPPEVFNYGYTF. CDR3 in DNA: TGTGCCAGCTCACCGCCGGAGGTCTTTAACTATGGCTACACCTTC.

This chain joins TRBV18 and TRBJ2-3, with TRBD2 matching 9 bases. This CDR3 region has 16 residues. Germline lookup yields CDR1 KGHSH and CDR2 LQKENI. V was pared by 3 bases and J by 5 bases, with 9 bases of the junction left unmatched. The CDR3 DNA reads TGTGCCAGCTCACCGGAACTAGCGGGCGGAAAAGATACGCAGTATTTT. It translates to CASSPELAGGKDTQYF.

The chain is built from TRBV5-4 and TRBJ2-2; D uncertain. Germline CDR1 reads SGHNT; CDR2 reads YYREEE (reference sequence). V lost 5 bases and J lost 7, with 12 bases in between. The length of the CDR3 is 13 residues. CDR3 bases: TGTGCCAGCAGGGTTAATGTGGGCGGGGAGCTGTTTTTT. It specifies CASRVNVGGELFF.